The rows below give T cell receptor beta chains drawn from one sample of a study of neoadjuvant anti-PD-1 for oral cavity cancer. TCRdb's copy holds only in-frame clones and misses some; the assay was immunoSEQ multiplex PCR. The data show about 72,000 clones, with around 83% seen just once and 3% to 3.5% held by the top ten. The input for sequencing was PBMCs, taken before nivolumab (anti-PD-1) treatment. The receptors were gathered from a person aged 35 to 85 with oral cavity squamous cell carcinoma. The CDR3 runs from the conserved cysteine through the conserved F or W. The D gene is left open where the match is weak. Where a row states a size, it is once, few, many or the class of an expanded clone; other rows omit it.

j_call clone_size v_call d_call cdr3_aa cdr3_nt
TRBJ1-5 NA TRBV6-6 NA CASSYSGSGQPQHF TGTGCCAGCAGTTACTCTGGGTCCGGCCAGCCCCAGCATTTT
TRBJ1-2 NA TRBV28 NA CASSSPWGGAMNGYTF TGTGCCAGCAGTTCCCCCTGGGGGGGGGCAATGAATGGCTACACCTTC
TRBJ1-6 NA TRBV5-1 TRBD1 CASSQGQGNGSPLHF TGCGCCAGCAGCCAGGGACAGGGCAATGGTTCACCCCTCCACTTT
TRBJ2-5 NA TRBV19 NA CASSDRQGTSGSSRETQYF TGTGCCAGTAGTGACCGACAGGGGACGAGCGGGAGTTCACGGGAGACCCAGTACTTC
TRBJ2-7 NA TRBV7-9 NA CASSLNAEASYEQYF TGTGCCAGCAGCTTAAACGCAGAAGCTTCCTACGAGCAGTACTTC
TRBJ1-2 NA TRBV7-2 NA CASSPRPTDYGYTF TGTGCCAGCAGCCCCCGACCGACGGACTATGGCTACACCTTC
TRBJ1-5 NA TRBV7-8 TRBD1 CASSLGQGLSNQPQHF TGTGCCAGCAGCTTGGGACAGGGGTTAAGCAATCAGCCCCAGCATTTT
TRBJ1-2 NA TRBV2 NA CATNRLNRAYTF TGTGCCACCAATAGGCTCAACCGCGCCTACACCTTC
TRBJ2-1 few TRBV15 TRBD2 CATSTTPGGGDGNEQFF TGTGCCACCAGCACCACCCCCGGGGGGGGCGATGGTAATGAGCAGTTCTTC
TRBJ2-1 NA TRBV5-1 NA CASSRGWNEQFF TGCGCCAGCAGTAGGGGTTGGAATGAGCAGTTCTTC
TRBJ1-2 NA TRBV6-6 NA CASSPREGYGYTF TGTGCCAGCAGTCCCAGGGAGGGCTATGGCTACACCTTC
TRBJ1-1 NA TRBV7-8 TRBD1 CASSHVPDRGTEAFF TGTGCCAGCAGCCACGTACCCGACAGGGGGACTGAAGCTTTCTTT
TRBJ1-1 NA TRBV27 TRBD1 CASSGGQGAGLYAFF TGTGCCAGCAGTGGGGGACAGGGGGCAGGTCTATATGCTTTCTTT
TRBJ1-1 NA TRBV2 NA CASRNRVEAFF TGTGCCAGCAGGAACAGGGTGGAGGCTTTCTTT
TRBJ1-4 NA TRBV5-4 TRBD1 CASSRDRGHSNEKLFF TGTGCCAGCAGCAGGGACAGGGGGCACTCTAATGAAAAACTGTTTTTT
TRBJ1-1 few TRBV7-8 NA CASILGRLNTEAFF TGTGCCAGCATACTGGGACGGCTGAACACTGAAGCTTTCTTT
TRBJ1-5 NA TRBV6-5 NA CASSLYRYNQPQHF TGTGCCAGCAGTCTTTACCGGTACAATCAGCCCCAGCATTTT
TRBJ2-5 once TRBV7-2 NA CASSLVWGGRETQYF TGTGCCAGCAGCTTAGTATGGGGGGGGCGGGAGACCCAGTACTTC